The sequence of this T cell receptor beta chain was determined in a study of cytomegalovirus exposure and HLA in healthy donors. PCR involved 60 Vbeta and 13 Jbeta primers. Original data processing: Later analysis identified 88 million or so unique TCR beta chains, approximately 11 million shared. Produced via immunoSEQ multiplex PCR; TCRdb's table is partial and in-frame only. Clone size and V and J calls were adopted from that table, with D and trimming inferred from the DNA. This sample yields over 75,000 clones, of which 78% are seen a single time; approximately 0.8% belongs to the top ten. In this sample, this clone turned up a few times. Germline V gene lookup returns CDR1 SGHNT and CDR2 YENEEA. With V trimmed by 3 bases and J by 4 bases, 0 bases remained unmatched. The CDR3 has 13 residues.

The chain carries TRBV11-3 and TRBJ1-2; 9 bases agree with TRBD1. The TCR was taken from an older woman in good health and CMV-seronegative. The sequenced material came from PBMCs. The DNA of the CDR3 is TGTGCCAGCAGCTTGACAGGGGGCTATGGCTACACCTTC. Residues: CASSLTGGYGYTF.